Listed below are T cell receptor beta chains from one sample, sequenced in a study of metastatic and nonmetastatic thyroid tumors. TCRdb redid the clone calls on the PCR reads using MiXCR. The table has about 24,000 clones, 15% to 20% seen once. The specimen was blood. The receptors derive from a male donor with papillary thyroid cancer or a benign thyroid nodule (not recorded which). Some clones in this sample may be carry-over from other donors' samples. CDR3s leave out the opening cysteine and the closing phenylalanine or tryptophan. The order of the fields is clone size, V gene, J gene, CDR3 protein. The size field is filled for only some rows; it gives once, few, many or a size class.

clone_size: once
v_call: TRBV11-2
j_call: TRBJ2-7
cdr3_aa: ASTPAGAGGSSYEQY

clone_size: medium-sized
v_call: TRBV6-1
j_call: TRBJ2-1
cdr3_aa: ASSELLGHSYNEQF

clone_size: few
v_call: TRBV27
j_call: TRBJ1-2
cdr3_aa: ASSLQPSTYGYT

clone_size: medium-sized
v_call: TRBV24-1
j_call: TRBJ2-7
cdr3_aa: ATSDLRGGDEQY

clone_size: many
v_call: TRBV13
j_call: TRBJ2-3
cdr3_aa: ASSYSGTREGDTQY

clone_size: NA
v_call: TRBV5-1
j_call: TRBJ2-7
cdr3_aa: ASSLGGGSFDEQY

clone_size: medium-sized
v_call: TRBV27
j_call: TRBJ2-1
cdr3_aa: ASRLAGEGNEQF

clone_size: many
v_call: TRBV6-5
j_call: TRBJ2-3
cdr3_aa: ASSYSAGTDTQY

clone_size: few
v_call: TRBV9
j_call: TRBJ2-6
cdr3_aa: ASSGGANVLT

clone_size: NA
v_call: TRBV30
j_call: NA
cdr3_aa: AWSLTGTGLWPQY

clone_size: many
v_call: TRBV5-4
j_call: TRBJ2-1
cdr3_aa: ASSADSGSKSEQF

clone_size: medium-sized
v_call: TRBV27
j_call: TRBJ2-2
cdr3_aa: ASSFSVVTGELF

clone_size: NA
v_call: TRBV20-1
j_call: TRBJ2-7
cdr3_aa: GLAGGYEQY

clone_size: many
v_call: TRBV27
j_call: TRBJ2-3
cdr3_aa: ASSPIAGEGQDTQY

clone_size: few
v_call: TRBV6-1
j_call: TRBJ2-2
cdr3_aa: ASASRGNTGELF

clone_size: many
v_call: TRBV15
j_call: TRBJ2-1
cdr3_aa: ATRTGTAQLADNYNEQF

clone_size: many
v_call: TRBV11-2
j_call: TRBJ2-5
cdr3_aa: ASSLAGTSGRKTQY

clone_size: NA
v_call: TRBV5-1
j_call: TRBJ2-2
cdr3_aa: ASSSYTNTGELF

clone_size: many
v_call: TRBV20-1
j_call: TRBJ2-5
cdr3_aa: SATDREETQY

clone_size: many
v_call: TRBV4-1
j_call: TRBJ1-6
cdr3_aa: ASSRPNNSPLH

clone_size: few
v_call: TRBV27
j_call: TRBJ1-5
cdr3_aa: ASRGIGTGLWGNQPQH

clone_size: NA
v_call: TRBV5-1
j_call: TRBJ2-2
cdr3_aa: ASSLLLIGSGELF

clone_size: many
v_call: TRBV7-6
j_call: TRBJ1-6
cdr3_aa: ASSLEDPWGVNSPLH

clone_size: many
v_call: TRBV24-1
j_call: TRBJ2-3
cdr3_aa: ATSDLDWTSGTGNTQY

clone_size: many
v_call: TRBV29-1
j_call: TRBJ2-5
cdr3_aa: SVDQGAETQY

clone_size: few
v_call: TRBV6-4
j_call: TRBJ1-1
cdr3_aa: ASNQGFGTEAF

clone_size: NA
v_call: TRBV19
j_call: TRBJ1-2
cdr3_aa: AIKGLDGTGYGYT

clone_size: many
v_call: TRBV5-1
j_call: TRBJ2-2
cdr3_aa: ASSLYGELGTGELF

clone_size: NA
v_call: TRBV20-1
j_call: TRBJ1-2
cdr3_aa: SARDLHYGYT

clone_size: medium-sized
v_call: TRBV5-1
j_call: TRBJ2-2
cdr3_aa: ASSFNTGELF

clone_size: many
v_call: TRBV3-1
j_call: TRBJ2-7
cdr3_aa: ASSQMTGDYEQY

clone_size: many
v_call: TRBV19
j_call: TRBJ2-2
cdr3_aa: ASSIGRMFGELF

clone_size: NA
v_call: TRBV7-8
j_call: TRBJ2-1
cdr3_aa: ASSSVGGLGNDQF

clone_size: NA
v_call: TRBV7-9
j_call: TRBJ2-7
cdr3_aa: ASSLGTASYEQY

clone_size: NA
v_call: TRBV19
j_call: TRBJ1-2
cdr3_aa: ASRGTGRGYGYT

clone_size: NA
v_call: TRBV27
j_call: TRBJ2-7
cdr3_aa: ASSLTHSSYEQY

clone_size: NA
v_call: TRBV24-1
j_call: TRBJ2-1
cdr3_aa: DSSDPLAQGRSYEQF

clone_size: many
v_call: TRBV19
j_call: TRBJ1-1
cdr3_aa: ASSIVLKGNTEAF

clone_size: many
v_call: TRBV5-1
j_call: TRBJ2-5
cdr3_aa: ASSLEGTSGKGGQETQY

clone_size: once
v_call: TRBV20-1
j_call: TRBJ2-6
cdr3_aa: SARSLEGAISGANVLT

clone_size: medium-sized
v_call: TRBV6-1
j_call: TRBJ2-7
cdr3_aa: ASRRSGSSYEQY